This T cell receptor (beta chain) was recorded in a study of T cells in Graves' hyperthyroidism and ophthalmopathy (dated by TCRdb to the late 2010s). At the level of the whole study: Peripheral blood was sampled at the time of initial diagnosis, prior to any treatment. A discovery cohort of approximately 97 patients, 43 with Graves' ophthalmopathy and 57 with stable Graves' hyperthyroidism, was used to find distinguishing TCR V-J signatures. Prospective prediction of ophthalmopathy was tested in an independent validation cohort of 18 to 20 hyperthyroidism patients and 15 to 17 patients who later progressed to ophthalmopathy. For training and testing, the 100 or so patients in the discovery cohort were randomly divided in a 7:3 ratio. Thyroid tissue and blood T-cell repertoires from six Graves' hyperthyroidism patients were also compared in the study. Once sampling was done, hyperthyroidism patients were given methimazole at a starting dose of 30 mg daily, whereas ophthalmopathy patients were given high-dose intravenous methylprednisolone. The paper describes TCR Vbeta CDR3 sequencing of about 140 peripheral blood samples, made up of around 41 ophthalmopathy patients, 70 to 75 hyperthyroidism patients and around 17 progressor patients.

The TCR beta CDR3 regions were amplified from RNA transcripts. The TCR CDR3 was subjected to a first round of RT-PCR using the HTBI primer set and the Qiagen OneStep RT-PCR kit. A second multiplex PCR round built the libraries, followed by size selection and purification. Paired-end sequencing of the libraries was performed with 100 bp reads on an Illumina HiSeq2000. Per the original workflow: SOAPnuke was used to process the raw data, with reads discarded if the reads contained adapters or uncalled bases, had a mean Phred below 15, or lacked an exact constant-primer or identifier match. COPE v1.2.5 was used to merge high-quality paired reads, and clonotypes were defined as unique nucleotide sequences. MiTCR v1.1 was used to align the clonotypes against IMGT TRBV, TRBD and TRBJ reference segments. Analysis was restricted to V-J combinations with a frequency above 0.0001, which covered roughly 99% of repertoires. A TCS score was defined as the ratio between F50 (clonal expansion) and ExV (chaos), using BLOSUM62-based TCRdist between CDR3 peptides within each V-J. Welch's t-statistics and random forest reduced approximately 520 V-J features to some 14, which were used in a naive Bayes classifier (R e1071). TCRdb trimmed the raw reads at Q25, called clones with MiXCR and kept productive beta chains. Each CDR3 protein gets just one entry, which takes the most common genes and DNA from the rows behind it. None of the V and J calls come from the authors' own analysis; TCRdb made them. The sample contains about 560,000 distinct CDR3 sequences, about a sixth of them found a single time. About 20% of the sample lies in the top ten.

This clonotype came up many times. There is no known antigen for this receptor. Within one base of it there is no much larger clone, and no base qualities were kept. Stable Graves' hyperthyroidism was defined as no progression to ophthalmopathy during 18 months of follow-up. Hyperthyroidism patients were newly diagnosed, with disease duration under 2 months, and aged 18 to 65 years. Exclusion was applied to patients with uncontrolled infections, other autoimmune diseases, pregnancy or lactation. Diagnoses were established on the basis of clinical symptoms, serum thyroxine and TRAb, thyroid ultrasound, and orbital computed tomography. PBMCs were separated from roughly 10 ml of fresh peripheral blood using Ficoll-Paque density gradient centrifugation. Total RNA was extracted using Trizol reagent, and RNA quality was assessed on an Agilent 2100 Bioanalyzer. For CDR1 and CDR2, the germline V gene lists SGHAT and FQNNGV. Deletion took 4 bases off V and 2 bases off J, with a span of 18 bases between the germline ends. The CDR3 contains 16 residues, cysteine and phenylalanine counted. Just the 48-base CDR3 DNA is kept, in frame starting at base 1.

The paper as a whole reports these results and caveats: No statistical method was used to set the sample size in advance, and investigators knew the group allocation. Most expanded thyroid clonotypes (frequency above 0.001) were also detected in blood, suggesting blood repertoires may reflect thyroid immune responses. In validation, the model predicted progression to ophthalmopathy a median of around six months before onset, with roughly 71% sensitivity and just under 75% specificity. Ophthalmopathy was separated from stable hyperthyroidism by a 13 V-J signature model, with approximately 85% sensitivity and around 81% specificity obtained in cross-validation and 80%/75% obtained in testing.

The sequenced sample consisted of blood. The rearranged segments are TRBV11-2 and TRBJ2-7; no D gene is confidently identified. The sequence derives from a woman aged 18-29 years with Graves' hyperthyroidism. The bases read TGTGCCAGCAGCTGGACCGAGGCGCGTCATGCCTACGAGCAGTACTTC. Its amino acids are CASSWTEARHAYEQYF.